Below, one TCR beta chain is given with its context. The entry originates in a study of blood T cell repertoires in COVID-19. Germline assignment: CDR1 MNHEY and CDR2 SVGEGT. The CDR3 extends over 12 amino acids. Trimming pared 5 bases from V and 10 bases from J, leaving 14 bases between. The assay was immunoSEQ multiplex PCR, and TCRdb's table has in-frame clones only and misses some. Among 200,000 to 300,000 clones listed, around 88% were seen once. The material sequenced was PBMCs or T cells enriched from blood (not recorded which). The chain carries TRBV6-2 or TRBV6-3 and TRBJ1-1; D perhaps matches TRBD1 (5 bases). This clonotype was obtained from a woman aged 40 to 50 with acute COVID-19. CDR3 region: CASSRDLTRAFF. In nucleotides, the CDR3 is TGTGCCAGCAGTAGGGACTTAACGAGAGCTTTCTTT.